What follows are 26 T cell receptor beta chains derived from one specimen sequenced in a study of blood T cell repertoires in COVID-19. Profiling relied on immunoSEQ multiplex PCR, and the TCRdb table lists in-frame clones only, not all of them. The table lists roughly 230,000 clones, around 80% of them singletons. Material for sequencing was peripheral blood. Receptors originate from an elderly woman with COVID-19, enrolled during active disease.

The chain employs TRBV18 and TRBJ1-1; 7 bases are shared with TRBD1. The germline V gene encodes CDR1 KGHSH and CDR2 LQKENI. The CDR3 is 15 residues long. J lost 2 bases, V lost 3 bases, and 6 bases had no gene match. The CDR3 sequence is CASSPPGTVNTEAFF. The CDR3 DNA follows: TGTGCCAGCTCACCCCCCGGGACAGTAAACACTGAAGCTTTCTTT.

The chain has TRBV5-1 and TRBJ2-1; 8 nucleotides line up with TRBD2. J was trimmed by 4 bases and V by 0 bases; bases with no gene match: 3. Germline values: CDR1 SGHRS, CDR2 YFSETQ. This CDR3 region has 15 residues. The chain's CDR3 is CASSLVLAGYNEQFF. As DNA, the CDR3 is TGCGCCAGCAGCTTGGTATTAGCGGGGTACAATGAGCAGTTCTTC.

In nucleotides, the CDR3 is TGTGCCAGCAGCCGCGGGGGGGCCGGTGAGACCCAGTACTTC. Translation gives CASSRGGAGETQYF. The rearrangement links TRBV2 to TRBJ2-5, with TRBD2 identical over 9 bases. V shed 6 bases and J 5 bases; nucleotides not matched to a gene: 7. The CDR3 has 14 amino acids. CDR1 is SNHLY, CDR2 FYNNEI, per germline.

This chain links TRBV7-9 with TRBJ1-4, with D unresolved. Germline-derived CDR1 and CDR2 are SEHNR and FQNEAQ (reference sequence). Trimming cost V 4 bases and J 0 bases, with 9 bases left between them. This CDR3 contains 15 residues. The chain's CDR3 is CASSSTVATNEKLFF. CDR3 DNA sequence: TGTGCCAGCAGCTCTACAGTTGCAACTAATGAAAAACTGTTTTTT.

This chain connects TRBV5-6 to TRBJ2-7, with D maybe TRBD1 (5 bases). The V end lost 3 bases, the J end lost 3 bases, and 10 bases lay between the germline ends. The CDR3 totals 13 residues. Germline assignment: CDR1 SGHDT and CDR2 YYEEEE. CDR3 nucleotides: TGTGCCAGCAGCTCGCGACAGTACTACGAGCAGTACGTC. Translating it yields CASSSRQYYEQYV.

The V gene is TRBV2, the J gene TRBJ2-7; 8 bases fit TRBD1. The CDR3 extends over 14 amino acids. Trimming removed 8 bases from V and 2 bases from J; junction bases left unmatched: 8. The germline V gene encodes CDR1 SNHLY and CDR2 FYNNEI. This CDR3 is CASSRTGITYEQYF. The CDR3 DNA reads TGTGCCAGCTCCCGGACAGGGATAACCTACGAGCAGTACTTC. Full variable domain (rest looked up from reference TRBV2 and TRBJ2-7): EPEVTQTPSHQVTQMGQEVILRCVPISNHLYFYWYRQILGQKVEFLVSFYNNEISEKSEIFDDQFSVERPDGSNFTLKIRSTKLEDSAMYFCASSRTGITYEQYFGPGTRLTVT.

The chain employs TRBV24-1 and TRBJ2-3; no reliable D call. The germline V and J ends were trimmed by 4 bases and 2 bases, with 6 bases remaining between them. CDR1 is KGHDR, CDR2 SFDVKD, per germline. The CDR3 loop spans 13 amino acids. CDR3 bases: TGTGCCACCAGTGAAGCCTCCACAGATACGCAGTATTTT. Amino acids: CATSEASTDTQYF.

V is TRBV12-3 or TRBV12-4 and J is TRBJ1-1, with 7 bases fitting TRBD1. V was pared by 3 bases and J by 9 bases, with 4 bases of the junction left unmatched. The CDR3 runs 12 residues. For the CDR3, the DNA is TGTGCCAGCAGTTTCGCGACAGGGAAAGCTTTCTTT. Residues: CASSFATGKAFF.

The rearrangement uses TRBV30 and TRBJ1-1; D uncertain. The length of the CDR3 is 11 residues. Trimming stripped 4 bases from V and 10 bases from J, with 13 bases between. The germline CDR1 and CDR2 sequences are GTSNPN and SVGIG (reference sequence). The CDR3 protein is CAWTVESRAFF. CDR3 nucleotide sequence: TGTGCCTGGACTGTAGAGAGTAGAGCTTTCTTT.

This clone has just one count. CDR3 protein: CSASPGTGYSEETQYF. CDR3 in DNA: TGCAGTGCTAGTCCCGGGACAGGGTACTCCGAGGAGACCCAGTACTTC. J is TRBJ2-5 and V is TRBV20-1; 9 bases map to TRBD1. Germline V gene data show CDR1 as DFQATT and CDR2 as SNEGSKA (reference sequence). The V segment lost 3 bases and the J segment 5 bases; nucleotides outside the gene matches: 13. The length of the CDR3 is 16 residues.

The V gene is TRBV28, the J gene TRBJ2-5; 7 nucleotides agree with TRBD1. The CDR3 runs 15 residues. Trimming took 4 bases from V and 2 from J; bases not matched to a gene: 7. Germline values: CDR1 MDHEN, CDR2 SYDVKM. CDR3: CASSSPGQHQETQYF. The CDR3 nucleotides are TGTGCCAGCAGTTCGCCGGGACAGCATCAAGAGACCCAGTACTTC.

This chain uses TRBV28 with TRBJ2-1; 12 bases are shared with TRBD2. The CDR3 is made up of 14 amino acids. With V trimmed by 5 bases and J by 12 bases, 8 bases remained unmatched. The germline V gene has CDR1 MDHEN and CDR2 SYDVKM. The CDR3 bases are TGTGCCAGCAGTCCGAGTCTAGCGGGGGGGACGCAGTTCTTC. Translating gives CASSPSLAGGTQFF.

This clone was seen a few times. The chain joins TRBV6-9 to TRBJ1-2; D is undetermined. The CDR3 has 10 amino acids. Germline V CDR1 and CDR2: MNHGY, SVAAGI. V was cut by 6 bases and J by 10 bases, with 9 bases left in between. CDR3 region: CASSDRDYTF. The CDR3 DNA is TGTGCCAGCAGCGACCGGGACTACACCTTC.

The rearrangement joins TRBV15 to TRBJ1-4; 7 nucleotides match TRBD1. Germline-derived CDR1 and CDR2 are LNHNV and YYDKDF (reference sequence). This CDR3 has 13 residues. V shed 5 bases, J shed 8 bases, and the junction held 5 bases outside the gene matches. The CDR3 loop reads CATSLRQGEKLFF. Written as DNA, the CDR3 is TGTGCCACCAGCCTAAGACAGGGAGAAAAACTGTTTTTT. Full variable domain (rest looked up from reference TRBV15 and TRBJ1-4): DAMVIQNPRYQVTQFGKPVTLSCSQTLNHNVMYWYQQKSSQAPKLLFHYYDKDFNNEADTPDNFQSRRPNTSFCFLDIRSPGLGDTAMYLCATSLRQGEKLFFGSGTQLSVL.

This clone was found once. CDR3 region: CASTQTSNEQFF. The CDR3 coding sequence is TGTGCCAGCACCCAAACTAGTAATGAGCAGTTCTTC. The gene calls are TRBV2 and TRBJ2-1; possible D gene TRBD2, 5 bases. Germline CDR1 and CDR2: SNHLY and FYNNEI. The CDR3 has 12 residues. The V gene lost 7 bases and the J gene lost 7 bases, with 11 bases spanning the gap.

This chain joins TRBV3-1 (or the pseudogene TRBV3-2) and TRBJ2-5, with D unresolved. The germline V and J ends were trimmed by 0 bases and 9 bases, with 8 bases remaining between them. The CDR3 totals 12 residues. The germline V gene encodes CDR1 LGHDT and CDR2 YNNKEL (reference sequence). The CDR3 loop reads CASSQERVAQYF. In nucleotides, the CDR3 is TGTGCCAGCAGCCAAGAAAGAGTCGCCCAGTACTTC.

In the case of this clone: The same CDR3 can be traced to other DNA sequences in this sample. The chain is built from TRBV6-5 and TRBJ2-7; D is perhaps TRBD2 (5 bases). Looked up from germline, CDR1 is MNHEY and CDR2 is SVGAGI. The CDR3 loop spans 13 amino acids. Trimming left V 0 bases short and J 4 bases short, with 7 bases between. The CDR3 DNA sequence: TGTGCCAGCAGTTACTCGCGAGGGTACGAGCAGTACTTC. Protein product: CASSYSRGYEQYF.

The DNA for the CDR3 is TGTGCCAGCAGTTCGGACAGCAGCCCTGAAGCTTTCTTT. Translated: CASSSDSSPEAFF. The chain combines TRBV6-5 with TRBJ1-1; TRBD1 might be the D (6 bases). Germline values: CDR1 MNHEY, CDR2 SVGAGI. Trimming removed 4 bases from V and 6 bases from J, with 12 bases in between. This CDR3 comprises 13 residues.

The rearrangement uses TRBV28 and TRBJ2-1; 7 bases map to TRBD1. V trimming: 6 bases; J trimming: 0 bases; junction bases outside the gene matches: 8. This CDR3 contains 16 residues. Germline CDR1 reads MDHEN; CDR2 reads SYDVKM. The CDR3 loop reads CASRPGQSVSYNEQFF. The CDR3 bases are TGTGCCAGCAGGCCGGGACAGTCGGTCTCCTACAATGAGCAGTTCTTC.

V and J are TRBV18 and TRBJ2-7; 8 nucleotides align to TRBD1. The CDR3 totals 13 residues. With V trimmed by 2 bases and J by 6 bases, 3 bases remained unmatched. Germline assignment: CDR1 KGHSH and CDR2 LQKENI. In nucleotides, the CDR3 is TGTGCCAGCTCACCATTACAGGGGGGCGAGCAGTACTTC. It yields the protein CASSPLQGGEQYF.

CDR3 sequence: CAWSTGPFYEQYF. As DNA, the CDR3 is TGTGCCTGGAGTACAGGGCCTTTCTACGAGCAGTACTTC. The V and J genes are TRBV30 and TRBJ2-7; D is perhaps TRBD1 (6 bases). V lost 2 bases and J 3 bases, leaving 11 bases between the germline ends. CDR3 length equals 13 residues. Germline values: CDR1 GTSNPN, CDR2 SVGIG (reference sequence). Full variable domain (missing parts from reference TRBV30 and TRBJ2-7): SQTIHQWPATLVQPVGSPLSLECTVEGTSNPNLYWYRQAAGRGLQLLFYSVGIGQISSEVPQNLSASRPQDRQFILSSKKLLLSDSGFYLCAWSTGPFYEQYFGPGTRLTVT.

CDR3 sequence: CASSFTGDFFGYTF. The CDR3 DNA follows: TGTGCCAGCAGTTTTACAGGGGACTTTTTCGGCTACACCTTC. The gene calls are TRBV28 and TRBJ1-2; the match to TRBD1 covers 7 bases. CDR3 length: 14 residues. The germline CDR1 and CDR2 sequences are MDHEN and SYDVKM. V shed 3 bases and J 8 bases; nucleotides not matched to a gene: 9.

This rearrangement joins TRBV11-2 to TRBJ2-1; 8 bases line up with TRBD2. The CDR3 is 16 residues long. CDR1 is SGHAT and CDR2 is FQNNGV in the germline V gene. Trimming removed 5 bases from V and 4 bases from J; junction bases left unmatched: 10. The CDR3 spells CASSARGGQGYNEQFF. CDR3 DNA sequence: TGTGCCAGCAGCGCCCGGGGGGGGCAGGGATACAATGAGCAGTTCTTC.

A single count supports this clone. The V and J genes are TRBV5-1 and TRBJ2-5; TRBD2 matches at 8 bases. Germline CDR1 SGHRS, CDR2 YFSETQ. CDR3 length equals 17 residues. J gave up 4 bases and V 0 bases, and 11 bases lay outside the gene matches. The CDR3 loop is CASSLAEAGGIGETQYF. The CDR3 DNA reads as TGCGCCAGCAGCTTGGCCGAGGCGGGGGGAATAGGAGAGACCCAGTACTTC.

V usage is TRBV12-3 or TRBV12-4 and J usage is TRBJ1-2; possibly TRBD1 for D (6 bases). Trimming removed 3 bases at V and 4 bases at J, with 9 bases between. The CDR3 is 13 residues long. The chain's CDR3 is CASSFGQLYGYTF. In nucleotides, the CDR3 is TGTGCCAGCAGTTTCGGACAGCTCTATGGCTACACCTTC.

This chain uses TRBV19 with TRBJ2-5, with 12 positions matching TRBD2. The CDR3 is 16 residues long. Germline V gives CDR1 LNHDA, CDR2 SQIVND (reference sequence). After removal of 4 bases from V and 0 bases from J, the junction contained 3 bases not matched to a gene. The CDR3 region has the DNA TGTGCCAGTAGTACGAGACTAGCGGGGGACCAAGAGACCCAGTACTTC. This encodes CASSTRLAGDQETQYF.